The 13 T cell receptor beta chains presented below share a single source sample, sequenced in a study of blood T cell repertoires in COVID-19. Sequenced by immunoSEQ multiplex PCR; TCRdb stores in-frame clones only, minus some. The repertoire holds 310,000 or so clones, with around 87% as singletons. Input material: PBMCs or T cells enriched from blood (not recorded which). The receptors derive from a woman aged 18-35 years with acute COVID-19.

This chain connects TRBV30 to TRBJ2-7, with 7 positions matching TRBD1. V trimming: 2 bases; J trimming: 4 bases; junction bases outside the gene matches: 17. CDR1 GTSNPN and CDR2 SVGIG come from the germline V gene (reference sequence). The CDR3 runs to 17 residues. Written as DNA, the CDR3 is TGTGCCTGGAGTCGAAGGGTGGCAGGGGGATATTGGTACGAGCAGTACTTC. Protein sequence: CAWSRRVAGGYWYEQYF.

The rearrangement uses TRBV5-1 and TRBJ1-4, with D uncertain. V lost 2 bases to trimming and J lost 0 bases, with 11 bases between them. CDR1 SGHRS and CDR2 YFSETQ come from the germline V gene. This CDR3 region has 16 residues. In nucleotides, the CDR3 is TGCGCCAGCAGCTTTGGTTTCCGGGCAACTAATGAAAAACTGTTTTTT. Translated, it gives CASSFGFRATNEKLFF.

V and J are TRBV7-2 and TRBJ1-5; 8 bases are a match to TRBD1. This CDR3 spans 15 amino acids. The V segment lost 4 bases and the J segment 7 bases; nucleotides outside the gene matches: 9. The V gene's germline CDR1 is SGHTA and CDR2 FQGNSA. CDR3 region: CASSSDQGARQPQHF. In nucleotides, the CDR3 is TGTGCCAGCAGCTCTGATCAGGGGGCTCGGCAGCCCCAGCATTTT.

The chain recombines TRBV3-1 (or the pseudogene TRBV3-2) with TRBJ1-2; possibly TRBD1 for D (5 bases). CDR1 is LGHDT, CDR2 YNNKEL, per germline (reference sequence). Trimming shortened V by 0 bases and J by 4 bases, and 9 bases separated the two germline ends. This CDR3 is built from 14 residues. The CDR3 coding sequence is TGTGCCAGCAGCCAAGATTGGGACTTCTATGGCTACACCTTC. Protein sequence: CASSQDWDFYGYTF.

The chain has TRBV2 and TRBJ2-7; D gene uncertain. The CDR3 length is 14 residues. Germline lookup yields CDR1 SNHLY and CDR2 FYNNEI. Trimming pared 2 bases from V and 4 bases from J, leaving 12 bases between. CDR3 loop: CASSESPSLYEQYF. As DNA, the CDR3 is TGTGCCAGCAGTGAATCTCCGTCGCTATACGAGCAGTACTTC.

V is TRBV6-5 and J is TRBJ1-2; the D gene is possibly TRBD1 (5 bases). V gave up 6 bases and J gave up 3 bases, with 17 bases separating them. CDR3 length: 15 amino acids. Germline CDR1 is MNHEY and CDR2 is SVGAGI. CDR3 residues: CASRYTSTADYGYTF. The CDR3 DNA reads as TGTGCCAGCAGGTACACCTCGACAGCAGACTATGGCTACACCTTC.

The chain is built from TRBV11-3 and TRBJ2-1; TRBD2 matches at 7 bases. Germline assignment: CDR1 SGHNT and CDR2 YENEEA. CDR3 length: 15 amino acids. J was trimmed by 4 bases and V by 2 bases; bases with no gene match: 5. CDR3 sequence (DNA): TGTGCCAGCAGCTTAAGACTAGCAGCTTACAATGAGCAGTTCTTC. This codes for CASSLRLAAYNEQFF.

This clone was seen only a few times. The chain uses TRBV7-9 and TRBJ2-2; TRBD2 is a possible D gene (6 bases). There are 16 residues in the CDR3. Germline-derived CDR1 and CDR2 are SEHNR and FQNEAQ (reference sequence). The V gene lost 1 base and the J gene lost 5 bases, with 14 bases spanning the gap. This CDR3 reads CASSLGVGGGTGELFF. CDR3 DNA: TGTGCCAGCAGCTTAGGGGTGGGAGGCGGAACCGGGGAGCTGTTTTTT. Full variable domain (rest looked up from reference TRBV7-9 and TRBJ2-2): DTGVSQNPRHKITKRGQNVTFRCDPISEHNRLYWYRQTLGQGPEFLTYFQNEAQLEKSRLLSDRFSAERPKGSFSTLEIQRTEQGDSAMYLCASSLGVGGGTGELFFGEGSRLTVL.

In this sample, this clone turned up once. V and J are TRBV14 and TRBJ1-2; 10 bases align to TRBD1. The J segment lost 7 bases and the V segment lost 0 bases, leaving 11 bases of the junction unmatched. CDR1 SGHDN and CDR2 FVKESK come from the germline V gene. The CDR3 extends over 17 amino acids. As DNA, the CDR3 is TGTGCCAGCAGCCAAGACTATCTGCGACAGGGGGCAGGTGGCTACACCTTC. This translates into CASSQDYLRQGAGGYTF.

The rearrangement links TRBV15 to TRBJ2-7, with a possible D match to TRBD1 (6 bases). Per the germline V gene, CDR1 is LNHNV and CDR2 is YYDKDF (reference sequence). The CDR3 contains 20 residues. The V end was cut by 3 bases, the J end by 3 bases, with 30 bases between. The CDR3 DNA is TGTGCCACCAGCAGGACACCACAGGGTATTACCACACGACCAGACTACGAGCAGTACTTC. The encoded protein is CATSRTPQGITTRPDYEQYF.

The chain has TRBV7-6 and TRBJ2-2, with TRBD2 identical over 11 bases. CDR3 size: 16 residues. Germline V gene data show CDR1 as SGHVS and CDR2 as FNYEAQ. V lost 4 bases and J lost 3; bases outside the gene matches: 4. The CDR3 DNA reads TGTGCCAGCAGCTCTTTAGCGGGAGGGGACACCGGGGAGCTGTTTTTT. Its protein product is CASSSLAGGDTGELFF.

This sequence joins TRBV28 and TRBJ1-3, with D perhaps matching TRBD1 (5 bases). Germline V gene data show CDR1 as MDHEN and CDR2 as SYDVKM. The CDR3 totals 18 residues. Trimming stripped 4 bases from V and 4 bases from J, with 23 bases between. The CDR3 region is CASSSSRTPGHRGNTIYF. CDR3 nucleotide sequence: TGTGCCAGCAGTTCCTCTAGGACCCCAGGGCATAGGGGAAACACCATATATTTT.

This clone was detected once. CDR3 nucleotide sequence: TGTGCCAGCTCACCCCCCTCGCGGGACTACGAGCAGTACTTC. Translated, it gives CASSPPSRDYEQYF. This chain uses TRBV18 with TRBJ2-7; D is possibly TRBD2 (6 bases). This CDR3 spans 14 amino acids. CDR1 and CDR2 from the germline V gene are KGHSH and LQKENI. Trimming shortened V by 3 bases and J by 3 bases, and 12 bases separated the two germline ends.